The 15 T cell receptor beta chains in this list originate from one sample, sequenced in a study of T cell clones after liver transplantation. The protocol was immunoSEQ multiplex PCR, while the TCRdb copy is restricted to in-frame clones and leaves out a portion. The repertoire consists of tens of thousands of clones, with about 71% occurring once and the leading ten covering roughly 2.8%. This sample comprised CD4+ T cells from blood, obtained at the approximately 16-month timepoint. The receptors derive from a human patient who received a liver transplant. Some T cells may be supplied by the graft donor.

This chain links TRBV7-8 with TRBJ1-2; D is uncertain. Trimming stripped 3 bases from V and 0 bases from J, with 11 bases between. Germline V CDR1 and CDR2: SGHVS, FQNEAQ. CDR3 length: 15 residues. CDR3 region: CASSFVASPNYGYTF. The CDR3 DNA reads as TGTGCCAGCAGCTTCGTCGCAAGCCCTAACTATGGCTACACCTTC.

V is TRBV18 and J is TRBJ1-6; D remains unclear. This CDR3 contains 16 residues. V shed 2 bases and J shed 6 bases, with 14 bases lying between them. Germline CDR1 reads KGHSH; CDR2 reads LQKENI. CDR3 nucleotides: TGTGCCAGCTCACCATTTCTGGCGGACGGTAATTCACCCCTCCACTTT. Its translation is CASSPFLADGNSPLHF.

This chain joins TRBV5-4 and TRBJ2-3; 10 nucleotides line up with TRBD2. The V gene end was trimmed by 4 bases and the J gene end by 2 bases; junction bases not matched to a gene: 7. CDR3 length equals 16 residues. Germline V CDR1 and CDR2: SGHNT, YYREEE (reference sequence). CDR3 nucleotide sequence: TGTGCCAGCAGCGGCGGACTAGCGGACTTCACAGATACGCAGTATTTT. Its translation: CASSGGLADFTDTQYF.

The V gene is TRBV7-9, the J gene TRBJ1-6, with 7 bases that match TRBD1. J lost 7 bases, V lost 5 bases, and 14 bases had no gene match. From germline, CDR1 is SEHNR and CDR2 FQNEAQ (reference sequence). The CDR3 covers 17 residues. The CDR3 protein is CASSAPKGQLPNSPLHF. CDR3 sequence (DNA): TGTGCCAGCAGCGCTCCTAAGGGACAGCTCCCGAATTCACCCCTCCACTTT. The whole variable domain, filled in from reference TRBV7-9 and TRBJ1-6, reads DTGVSQNPRHKITKRGQNVTFRCDPISEHNRLYWYRQTLGQGPEFLTYFQNEAQLEKSRLLSDRFSAERPKGSFSTLEIQRTEQGDSAMYLCASSAPKGQLPNSPLHFGNGTRLTVT.

The gene calls are TRBV13 and TRBJ2-3; D perhaps matches TRBD2 (6 bases). Between the trimmed V and J ends, which lost 8 bases and 2 bases, there was a span of 17 bases. The CDR3 consists of 15 residues. Germline CDR1 PRHDT, CDR2 FYEKMQ (reference sequence). The CDR3 DNA reads as TGTGCCAGCGGGGGGAAAGGGGTCCCCACAGATACGCAGTATTTT. Protein: CASGGKGVPTDTQYF. Full variable domain (remainder filled in from reference TRBV13 and TRBJ2-3): AAGVIQSPRHLIKEKRETATLKCYPIPRHDTVYWYQQGPGQDPQFLISFYEKMQSDKGSIPDRFSAQQFSDYHSELNMSSLELGDSALYFCASGGKGVPTDTQYFGPGTRLTVL.

The gene calls are TRBV5-1 and TRBJ2-5, with D possibly matching TRBD1 (6 bases). V was cut by 0 bases and J by 3 bases, with 6 bases left in between. The CDR3 has 13 amino acids. Germline CDR1 and CDR2: SGHRS and YFSETQ. The CDR3 DNA follows: TGCGCCAGCAGCTTGGGACAGGAAGAGACCCAGTACTTC. Its translation: CASSLGQEETQYF.

This chain joins TRBV5-1 and TRBJ2-1, with TRBD2 identical over 9 bases. Trimming took 0 bases from V and 4 from J; bases not matched to a gene: 8. Germline V gene lookup returns CDR1 SGHRS and CDR2 YFSETQ. This CDR3 is 17 amino acids long. The CDR3: CASSLAGTSRVYNEQFF. In DNA form, the CDR3 reads TGCGCCAGCAGCTTGGCGGGGACTAGCAGGGTGTACAATGAGCAGTTCTTC.

The J gene is TRBJ1-1, the V gene TRBV6-6, with 8 positions matching TRBD1. V lost 2 bases, J lost 8 bases, and 7 bases stayed unmatched. Germline CDR1 and CDR2: MNHNY and SVGAGI (reference sequence). The CDR3 is 14 residues long. The CDR3 loop is CASSYPGQGAEAFF. CDR3 sequence (DNA): TGTGCCAGCAGTTACCCTGGACAGGGCGCAGAAGCTTTCTTT.

V and J are TRBV11-2 and TRBJ1-2, with TRBD1 matching over 7 bases. The CDR3 is 13 amino acids. Looked up from germline, CDR1 is SGHAT and CDR2 is FQNNGV. The V segment lost 1 base and the J segment 6 bases; nucleotides outside the gene matches: 2. The CDR3 loop reads CASSLVQGDGYTF. Here the CDR3 DNA reads TGTGCCAGCAGCTTAGTTCAGGGGGATGGCTACACCTTC.

This clone occurred a few times. The chain employs TRBV28 and TRBJ1-2; no clear D gene. Per germline, CDR1 MDHEN and CDR2 SYDVKM. The germline V and J ends were trimmed by 3 bases and 8 bases, with 10 bases remaining between them. The CDR3 spans 12 residues. The CDR3 nucleotides read TGTGCCAGCAGTTTGAGCGAGGTGGGCTACACCTTC. Translated: CASSLSEVGYTF.

The chain links TRBV7-2 to TRBJ2-5, with 7 bases matching TRBD2. J was trimmed by 4 bases and V by 1 base; bases with no gene match: 9. Per germline, CDR1 SGHTA and CDR2 FQGNSA. The CDR3 is 16 amino acids. The CDR3 DNA follows: TGTGCCAGCAGCTTAGAGAGACTAGCATTGGCAGAGACCCAGTACTTC. Residues: CASSLERLALAETQYF. Full variable domain (outside the CDR3, taken from reference TRBV7-2 and TRBJ2-5): GAGVSQSPSNKVTEKGKDVELRCDPISGHTALYWYRQSLGQGLEFLIYFQGNSAPDKSGLPSDRFSAERTGGSVSTLTIQRTQQEDSAVYLCASSLERLALAETQYFGPGTRLLVL.

Only a few counts were recorded for this clone. This chain links TRBV19 with TRBJ2-1; D unresolved. CDR3 length equals 14 residues. Per germline, CDR1 LNHDA and CDR2 SQIVND (reference sequence). Trimming took off 6 bases at V and 6 bases at J, with 15 bases between the two ends. The CDR3 DNA follows: TGTGCCAGTAGCCCGGACGGCGCCCGCAATGAGCAGTTCTTC. The encoded protein is CASSPDGARNEQFF.

This sequence joins TRBV29-1 and TRBJ2-5; possible D gene TRBD1, 6 bases. The V and J ends lost 7 bases and 5 bases respectively, with 14 bases between them. From germline, CDR1 is SQVTM and CDR2 ANQGSEA. The CDR3 totals 12 residues. CDR3 bases: TGCAGCGCAAACAGGGACGGTGAGACCCAGTACTTC. Its translation is CSANRDGETQYF.

The rearrangement uses TRBV29-1 and TRBJ1-4; D is uncertain. The CDR3 is 15 residues long. V gave up 1 base and J gave up 6 bases, with 15 bases separating them. Looked up from germline, CDR1 is SQVTM and CDR2 is ANQGSEA. The chain's CDR3 is CSVEVSGRMDEKLFF. CDR3 bases: TGCAGCGTTGAAGTGTCTGGGAGGATGGATGAAAAACTGTTTTTT. Combining the CDR3 with reference TRBV29-1 and TRBJ1-4 gives the whole variable domain SAVISQKPSRDICQRGTSLTIQCQVDSQVTMMFWYRQQPGQSLTLIATANQGSEATYESGFVIDKFPISRPNLTFSTLTVSNMSPEDSSIYLCSVEVSGRMDEKLFFGSGTQLSVL.

The chain employs TRBV29-1 and TRBJ2-1, with 9 positions matching TRBD2. V was pared by 6 bases and J by 15 bases, with 6 bases of the junction left unmatched. In germline, CDR1 is SQVTM, CDR2 ANQGSEA. The CDR3 is 10 amino acids. CDR3 amino acids: CSVRSGGRFF. The CDR3 DNA reads TGCAGCGTACGTAGCGGGGGTCGGTTCTTC.